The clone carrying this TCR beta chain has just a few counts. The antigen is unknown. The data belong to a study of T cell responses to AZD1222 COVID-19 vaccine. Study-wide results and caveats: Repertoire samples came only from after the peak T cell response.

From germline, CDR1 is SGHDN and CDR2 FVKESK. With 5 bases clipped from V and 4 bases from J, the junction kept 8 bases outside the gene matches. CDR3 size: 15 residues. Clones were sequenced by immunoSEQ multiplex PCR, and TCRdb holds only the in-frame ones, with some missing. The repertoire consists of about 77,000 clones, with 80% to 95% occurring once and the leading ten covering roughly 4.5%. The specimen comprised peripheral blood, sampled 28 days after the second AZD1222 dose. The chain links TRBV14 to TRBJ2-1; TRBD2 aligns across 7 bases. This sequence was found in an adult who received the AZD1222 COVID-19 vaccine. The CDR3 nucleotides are TGTGCCAGCAGCGAAGCGGGATCAAGGTACAATGAGCAGTTCTTC. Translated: CASSEAGSRYNEQFF.